One and the same sample provided the 21 T cell receptor beta chains below, sequenced in a study of T cells after yellow fever vaccination. Each CDR3 protein is one row after TCRdb ran MiXCR on the 5' RACE reads. This table holds roughly 330,000 distinct CDR3 sequences, approximately 3.9% found once. The input for sequencing was PBMCs, taken 5 days after the yellow fever booster vaccination. The receptors come from a man between 18 and 35 years old who received the YFV17D yellow fever vaccine.

This clonotype turned up a few times. The rearrangement links TRBV12-5 to TRBJ2-2, with D unresolved. The CDR3 runs 16 residues. Germline V gene sequence: CDR1 LGHNT, CDR2 FRNRAP. The V end lost 3 bases, the J end lost 2 bases, and 13 bases lay between the germline ends. As DNA, the CDR3 is TGTGCTAGTGGTTTCTGGGTCCGTTTTAACACCGGGGAGCTGTTTTTT. It translates to CASGFWVRFNTGELFF.

This clonotype has ten or more counts. This rearrangement joins TRBV4-3 to TRBJ2-1; D possibly corresponds to TRBD1 (5 bases). This CDR3 region has 15 residues. V gave up 0 bases and J gave up 7 bases, with 13 bases separating them. CDR1 and CDR2 from the germline V gene are LGHNA and YSLEER. The CDR3 sequence: CASSQDEGARNEQFF. The CDR3 DNA sequence: TGCGCCAGCAGCCAAGATGAAGGGGCGCGGAATGAGCAGTTCTTC.

Turning to this clonotype: Mismatch with germline at one junction end may stem from a read error. The chain is built from TRBV12-3 or TRBV12-4 and TRBJ2-7; 13 bases line up with TRBD2. The CDR3 runs to 12 residues. The CDR3 nucleotides read TGTGCCAGCAGTCCCGGACTAGCGGGGGCCAACTTC. This translates into CASSPGLAGANF.

Ten or more counts support this clonotype. The rearrangement uses TRBV27 and TRBJ2-1; no definite D call. The CDR3 runs to 11 residues. V lost 3 bases to trimming and J lost 7 bases, with 4 bases between them. The germline gives CDR1 MNHEY, CDR2 SMNVEV (reference sequence). CDR3 region: CASSFFNEQFF. CDR3 bases: TGTGCCAGCAGTTTTTTTAATGAGCAGTTCTTC.

In its sample, this clonotype was seen many times. The chain has TRBV29-1 and TRBJ2-7; D is perhaps TRBD2 (5 bases). Trimming took 4 bases from V and 6 from J, leaving 19 bases between them. The CDR3 totals 14 residues. Germline CDR1 SQVTM, CDR2 ANQGSEA. The CDR3 nucleotides read TGCAGCGTTGTTGGGCTGGGCTTCGGAGGCGAGCAGTACGTC. It yields the protein CSVVGLGFGGEQYV.

This clonotype came up many times. CDR3 sequence (DNA): TGTGCCAGCAGTGGGTTCGGGACAGGGCGTGGAAACACCATATATTTT. It codes for CASSGFGTGRGNTIYF. V and J are TRBV28 and TRBJ1-3, with 9 positions matching TRBD1. This CDR3 has 16 amino acids. With 5 bases clipped from V and 3 bases from J, the junction kept 8 bases outside the gene matches. From germline, CDR1 is MDHEN and CDR2 SYDVKM.

This clonotype was recorded many times. The chain links TRBV5-1 to TRBJ2-2; D remains unclear. Germline-derived CDR1 and CDR2 are SGHRS and YFSETQ. V lost 4 bases to trimming and J lost 8 bases, with 12 bases between them. This CDR3 comprises 13 residues. The DNA of the CDR3 is TGCGCCAGCAGCCCGGATGGTGGTGGGGAGCTGTTTTTT. It is translated as CASSPDGGGELFF. Filled out from reference TRBV5-1 and TRBJ2-2, the complete variable domain reads KAGVTQTPRYLIKTRGQQVTLSCSPISGHRSVSWYQQTPGQGLQFLFEYFSETQRNKGNFPGRFSGRQFSNSRSEMNVSTLELGDSALYLCASSPDGGGELFFGEGSRLTVL.

This clonotype was counted between two and nine times. The V gene is TRBV5-5, the J gene TRBJ2-7, with unresolved D. The CDR3 spans 14 residues. Germline assignment: CDR1 SGHKS and CDR2 YYEKEE (reference sequence). V lost 0 bases and J 2 bases, leaving 9 bases between the germline ends. In DNA, the CDR3 is TGTGCCAGCAGCTTGGGAGTAGGGACCTACGAGCAGTACTTC. This codes for CASSLGVGTYEQYF.

At least ten counts were recorded for this clonotype. This chain joins TRBV9 and TRBJ2-3; D unresolved. The CDR3 is made up of 15 amino acids. Germline values: CDR1 SGDLS, CDR2 YYNGEE. Between the trimmed V and J ends, which lost 3 bases and 5 bases, there was a span of 16 bases. CDR3 sequence: CASSDPVGVQDTQYF. CDR3 coding DNA: TGTGCCAGCAGCGACCCGGTTGGAGTTCAAGATACGCAGTATTTT.

The chain's CDR3 is CASSSTGSKAQYF. The CDR3 nucleotides read TGTGCCAGTAGTTCGACCGGGAGTAAGGCGCAGTATTTT. The chain carries TRBV19 and TRBJ2-3, with a tentative D call TRBD2 (6 bases). With 5 bases removed from V and 10 bases from J, the gap between germline ends came to 16 bases. Germline CDR1 reads LNHDA; CDR2 reads SQIVND (reference sequence). This CDR3 region has 13 residues. Looking up the rest from reference TRBV19 and TRBJ2-3 gives the full variable domain: DGGITQSPKYLFRKEGQNVTLSCEQNLNHDAMYWYRQDPGQGLRLIYYSQIVNDFQKGDIAEGYSVSREKKESFPLTVTSAQKNPTAFYLCASSSTGSKAQYFGPGTRLTVL.

This clonotype was detected many times. V is TRBV20-1 and J is TRBJ2-2; possible D gene TRBD1, 5 bases. This CDR3 contains 14 residues. The V and J ends lost 5 bases and 0 bases respectively, with 10 bases between them. Germline CDR1 DFQATT, CDR2 SNEGSKA (reference sequence). The chain's CDR3 is CSAQSRANTGELFF. As DNA, the CDR3 is TGCAGTGCTCAGAGCAGGGCGAACACCGGGGAGCTGTTTTTT.

This sequence joins TRBV3-1 and TRBJ2-7; no clear D gene. This CDR3 is built from 12 residues. Looked up from germline, CDR1 is LGHDT and CDR2 is YNNKEL (reference sequence). Trimming took 3 bases from V and 2 from J, leaving 5 bases between them. The DNA of the CDR3 is TGTGCCAGCAGCCATGGGGCCTACGAGCAGTACTTC. Protein product: CASSHGAYEQYF.

The rearrangement joins TRBV11-2 to TRBJ1-1; D call uncertain. Between the trimmed V and J ends, which lost 1 base and 6 bases, there was a span of 18 bases. The CDR3 totals 16 residues. Germline V lookup: CDR1 SGHAT, CDR2 FQNNGV. CDR3 bases: TGTGCCAGCAGCTTAGCAATTCCTTGGAAGCGCGCTGAAGCTTTCTTT. This sequence encodes CASSLAIPWKRAEAFF. Full variable domain (rest looked up from reference TRBV11-2 and TRBJ1-1): EAGVAQSPRYKIIEKRQSVAFWCNPISGHATLYWYQQILGQGPKLLIQFQNNGVVDDSQLPKDRFSAERLKGVDSTLKIQPAKLEDSAVYLCASSLAIPWKRAEAFFGQGTRLTVV.

This clonotype was found many times. The V and J genes are TRBV7-3 and TRBJ2-5, with TRBD2 identical over 7 bases. The CDR3 is 14 amino acids. V lost 3 bases to trimming and J lost 4 bases; unmatched junction nucleotides: 5. Germline CDR1 reads SGHTA; CDR2 reads FQGTGA. The CDR3 DNA reads TGTGCCAGCAGCTTGGGAGGGGTAGGAGAGACCCAGTACTTC. Its translation is CASSLGGVGETQYF.

At least ten counts were recorded for this clonotype. The chain joins TRBV7-3 to TRBJ1-1, with D possibly being TRBD1 (6 bases). The V and J ends lost 5 bases and 5 bases respectively, with 39 bases between them. The CDR3 has 22 residues. Germline V CDR1 and CDR2: SGHTA, FQGTGA. The CDR3 sequence: CASSERRGARVKSLGGETEAFF. CDR3 nucleotides: TGTGCCAGCAGCGAGAGGCGGGGGGCCAGGGTAAAATCTCTGGGCGGGGAGACTGAAGCTTTCTTT.

The chain is built from TRBV4-2 and TRBJ2-1; D not certain. V dropped 1 base and J dropped 0 bases, with 7 bases sitting between them. The CDR3 is 15 residues long. The V gene's germline CDR1 is LGHNA and CDR2 YNFKEQ. The CDR3 DNA is TGTGCCAGCAGCCAAGTGGTAAGCTCCTACAATGAGCAGTTCTTC. Protein product: CASSQVVSSYNEQFF.

This clonotype appeared many times. The chain recombines TRBV4-3 with TRBJ2-7, with D maybe TRBD1 (6 bases). This CDR3 region has 14 residues. Trimming took 4 bases from V and 2 from J, leaving 12 bases between them. The germline V gene encodes CDR1 LGHNA and CDR2 YSLEER. This chain's CDR3 is CASSPAKGAYEQYF. CDR3 nucleotides: TGCGCCAGCAGCCCCGCCAAGGGGGCCTACGAGCAGTACTTC.

The chain carries TRBV3-1 and TRBJ1-2; D is unresolved. CDR1 LGHDT and CDR2 YNNKEL come from the germline V gene (reference sequence). Trimming removed 5 bases at V and 4 bases at J, with 14 bases between. The CDR3 sequence is 14 residues long. CDR3 in amino acids: CASSWNDGSYGYTF. In DNA, the CDR3 is TGTGCCAGCAGCTGGAATGACGGATCCTATGGCTACACCTTC.

This clonotype was seen repeatedly, ten times or more. The genes are TRBV10-3 and TRBJ2-1, with a tentative D call TRBD2 (6 bases). Germline lookup yields CDR1 ENHRY and CDR2 SYGVKD. The CDR3 totals 13 residues. Trimming took off 6 bases at V and 5 bases at J, with 11 bases between the two ends. CDR3 sequence: CAISLGGNNEQFF. In nucleotides, the CDR3 is TGTGCCATCAGCCTCGGGGGTAACAATGAGCAGTTCTTC.

This clonotype has a handful of counts. The chain has TRBV3-1 and TRBJ1-6, with 7 bases matching TRBD1. With V trimmed by 7 bases and J by 8 bases, 8 bases remained unmatched. The CDR3 loop spans 14 amino acids. Germline V lookup: CDR1 LGHDT, CDR2 YNNKEL (reference sequence). For the CDR3, the DNA is TGTGCCAGCAACGAACACAGGGGCGATTCACCCCTCCACTTT. Its translation: CASNEHRGDSPLHF.

This clonotype has more than one count but fewer than ten. This chain uses TRBV6-2 or TRBV6-3 with TRBJ2-3; TRBD2 might be the D (6 bases). The CDR3 length is 14 residues. The V and J ends lost 6 bases and 2 bases respectively, with 12 bases between them. The germline CDR1 and CDR2 sequences are MNHEY and SVGEGT. CDR3 amino acids: CASSQRRDTDTQYF. The CDR3 DNA reads as TGTGCCAGCAGCCAAAGGAGGGACACAGATACGCAGTATTTT.